These 18 T cell receptor beta chains share one sample of origin, sequenced in a study of T cell changes during pregnancy in multiple sclerosis. TCRdb's table, derived via immunoSEQ multiplex PCR, lists solely in-frame clones and lacks some. The data contain approximately 100,000 clones, 91% of them singletons. This material consisted of peripheral blood, taken in the second trimester of pregnancy. All receptors come from a female donor with multiple sclerosis, enrolled in a pregnancy study.

This clone was found a few times. The gene calls are TRBV5-4 and TRBJ2-2, with D tentatively TRBD2 (5 bases). CDR1 is SGHNT, CDR2 YYREEE, per germline (reference sequence). The V and J ends lost 5 bases and 8 bases respectively, with 7 bases between them. The CDR3 spans 11 residues. The CDR3, as DNA: TGTGCCAGCAGTGTAGCGGGGGAGCTGTTTTTT. Amino acids: CASSVAGELFF. Looking up the rest from reference TRBV5-4 and TRBJ2-2 gives the full variable domain: ETGVTQSPTHLIKTRGQQVTLRCSSQSGHNTVSWYQQALGQGPQFIFQYYREEENGRGNFPPRFSGLQFPNYSSELNVNALELDDSALYLCASSVAGELFFGEGSRLTVL.

V gene TRBV7-2 combines with J gene TRBJ2-5; the D is unclear. Germline CDR1 and CDR2: SGHTA and FQGNSA. This CDR3 has 13 amino acids. V lost 2 bases, J lost 5 bases, and 9 bases lay in between. The CDR3 region has the DNA TGTGCCAGCAGCTTAACTCTTTGGGAGACCCAGTACTTC. The encoded protein is CASSLTLWETQYF. Looking up the rest from reference TRBV7-2 and TRBJ2-5 gives the full variable domain: GAGVSQSPSNKVTEKGKDVELRCDPISGHTALYWYRQSLGQGLEFLIYFQGNSAPDKSGLPSDRFSAERTGGSVSTLTIQRTQQEDSAVYLCASSLTLWETQYFGPGTRLLVL.

V and J are TRBV28 and TRBJ2-3; the match to TRBD2 covers 7 bases. The V and J ends lost 2 bases and 14 bases, in that order; junction bases with no gene match: 10. The CDR3 loop spans 13 amino acids. Per germline, CDR1 MDHEN and CDR2 SYDVKM. CDR3 in amino acids: CASSLDRAGLRYF. Written as DNA, the CDR3 is TGTGCCAGCAGTTTAGATAGAGCGGGGTTAAGGTATTTT.

The chain employs TRBV7-2 and TRBJ1-2; 8 bases agree with TRBD1. J was trimmed by 8 bases and V by 5 bases; bases with no gene match: 4. Germline V gene data show CDR1 as SGHTA and CDR2 as FQGNSA. The CDR3 consists of 12 residues. The CDR3 coding sequence is TGTGCCAGCAGCCCCAGGGGGCCGGGCTACACCTTC. It translates to CASSPRGPGYTF.

The CDR3 coding sequence is TGTGCCAGCAGCTCCGGGACAGGGGGGGGATACACAGATACGCAGTATTTT. Translating gives CASSSGTGGGYTDTQYF. This chain uses TRBV7-9 with TRBJ2-3; 11 bases are a match to TRBD1. The trim removed 4 bases at V and 2 bases at J, leaving 8 bases unmatched. The CDR3 runs to 17 residues. The germline CDR1 and CDR2 sequences are SEHNR and FQNEAQ (reference sequence).

J is TRBJ2-7 and V is TRBV2, with 8 bases matching TRBD1. Unmatched junction bases numbered 6, after V lost 5 bases and J lost 0 bases. This CDR3 region has 15 residues. Per the germline V gene, CDR1 is SNHLY and CDR2 is FYNNEI. This CDR3 is CASSSSGTGSYEQYF. Here the CDR3 DNA reads TGTGCCAGCAGTTCTTCCGGGACAGGCTCCTACGAGCAGTACTTC.

This sequence joins TRBV6-5 and TRBJ1-1; D might be TRBD1 (5 bases). CDR1 is MNHEY, CDR2 SVGAGI, per germline. The V end was cut by 3 bases, the J end by 5 bases, with 16 bases between. This CDR3 is 15 amino acids long. CDR3 residues: CASSYSFGGGTEAFF. The CDR3, as DNA: TGTGCCAGCAGTTATTCTTTTGGGGGAGGGACTGAAGCTTTCTTT.

V usage is TRBV6-5 and J usage is TRBJ2-1; 9 bases fit TRBD2. Germline V lookup: CDR1 MNHEY, CDR2 SVGAGI. J lost 7 bases, V lost 0 bases, and 7 bases had no gene match. The CDR3 runs 16 residues. Written as DNA, the CDR3 is TGTGCCAGCAGTTACTCCCCCGCGGGAGGGGGGAATGAGCAGTTCTTC. Translating it yields CASSYSPAGGGNEQFF.

The chain uses TRBV9 and TRBJ2-3, with D uncertain. Between the trimmed V and J ends, which lost 1 base and 2 bases, there was a span of 17 bases. The CDR3 length is 17 residues. The germline gives CDR1 SGDLS, CDR2 YYNGEE. The CDR3 sequence is CASSVLVGNSDTDTQYF. CDR3 bases: TGTGCCAGCAGCGTACTAGTCGGAAACTCCGACACAGATACGCAGTATTTT.

The rearrangement links TRBV13 to TRBJ2-2; D perhaps matches TRBD1 (6 bases). The CDR3 has 14 residues. The V gene's germline CDR1 is PRHDT and CDR2 FYEKMQ (reference sequence). Deletions cut 7 bases from V and 2 bases from J, with 11 bases between. CDR3 nucleotides: TGTGCCAGCACCCCGGGACACAACACCGGGGAGCTGTTTTTT. This translates into CASTPGHNTGELFF.

The V and J genes are TRBV7-2 and TRBJ2-3; 8 bases match TRBD2. The CDR3 sequence is 15 residues long. Germline assignment: CDR1 SGHTA and CDR2 FQGNSA. The J segment lost 6 bases and the V segment lost 5 bases, leaving 10 bases of the junction unmatched. The CDR3 bases are TGTGCCAGCAGCCTCTCTCGGACTAGCTCGGATACGCAGTATTTT. It is translated as CASSLSRTSSDTQYF.

V usage is TRBV5-4 and J usage is TRBJ2-6; 8 bases align to TRBD2. CDR1 is SGHNT and CDR2 is YYREEE in the germline V gene (reference sequence). The V and J ends lost 4 bases and 0 bases, in that order; junction bases with no gene match: 6. There are 17 residues in the CDR3. The CDR3, as DNA: TGTGCCAGCAGCCCGACTAGCGCTAGCTCTGGGGCCAACGTCCTGACTTTC. This gives the protein CASSPTSASSGANVLTF.

This chain uses TRBV13 with TRBJ2-7; 14 positions match TRBD2. This CDR3 is built from 17 residues. Germline V CDR1 and CDR2: PRHDT, FYEKMQ (reference sequence). Trimming cost V 5 bases and J 4 bases; bases outside gene matches: 10. The DNA of the CDR3 is TGTGCCAGCAGCCTGGGGACTAGCGGGAGTTTTCTGTACGAGCAGTACTTC. Its protein is CASSLGTSGSFLYEQYF.

The chain carries TRBV5-4 and TRBJ1-1; maybe TRBD1 (5 bases). The CDR3 has 15 residues. Germline assignment: CDR1 SGHNT and CDR2 YYREEE (reference sequence). The V and J ends lost 2 bases and 1 base respectively, with 12 bases between them. The CDR3 here is CASSFTDTGNTEAFF. The CDR3 nucleotides are TGTGCCAGCAGCTTTACCGATACAGGGAACACTGAAGCTTTCTTT.

The table lists this clone with a few counts. This same CDR3 is encoded by further DNA sequences in the sample. The gene calls are TRBV5-1 and TRBJ2-5; the D gene is possibly TRBD1 (5 bases). This CDR3 is built from 14 residues. V was pared by 0 bases and J by 5 bases, with 11 bases between. Looked up from germline, CDR1 is SGHRS and CDR2 is YFSETQ. The CDR3 coding sequence is TGCGCCAGCAGCTTGGGGTTGGGGCGGGAGACCCAGTACTTC. Its protein product is CASSLGLGRETQYF.

The chain employs TRBV7-2 and TRBJ2-5; perhaps TRBD2 as D (5 bases). CDR1 SGHTA and CDR2 FQGNSA come from the germline V gene. CDR3 length: 11 amino acids. V was pared by 6 bases and J by 4 bases, with 6 bases between. The CDR3, as DNA: TGTGCCAGCAGGAGGGTAGAGACCCAGTACTTC. Translated, it gives CASRRVETQYF. The full variable domain, completed using reference TRBV7-2 and TRBJ2-5, is GAGVSQSPSNKVTEKGKDVELRCDPISGHTALYWYRQSLGQGLEFLIYFQGNSAPDKSGLPSDRFSAERTGGSVSTLTIQRTQQEDSAVYLCASRRVETQYFGPGTRLLVL.

The rearrangement uses TRBV7-9 and TRBJ2-7; 11 bases line up with TRBD2. In germline, CDR1 is SEHNR, CDR2 FQNEAQ (reference sequence). After removal of 5 bases from V and 3 bases from J, the junction contained 3 bases not matched to a gene. The CDR3 runs 14 residues. DNA for the CDR3: TGTGCCAGCAGCCCAACTAGCGGGAGCTACGAGCAGTACTTC. It codes for CASSPTSGSYEQYF.

The rearrangement uses TRBV7-9 and TRBJ2-1; 9 bases align to TRBD2. The CDR3 loop spans 16 amino acids. The V and J ends lost 5 bases and 2 bases, in that order; junction bases with no gene match: 7. Germline assignment: CDR1 SEHNR and CDR2 FQNEAQ (reference sequence). The CDR3 sequence is CASSRTSETPYNEQFF. DNA for the CDR3: TGTGCCAGCAGCCGGACTAGCGAGACACCCTACAATGAGCAGTTCTTC. The variable domain in full, with the rest retrieved from reference TRBV7-9 and TRBJ2-1, is DTGVSQNPRHKITKRGQNVTFRCDPISEHNRLYWYRQTLGQGPEFLTYFQNEAQLEKSRLLSDRFSAERPKGSFSTLEIQRTEQGDSAMYLCASSRTSETPYNEQFFGPGTRLTVL.